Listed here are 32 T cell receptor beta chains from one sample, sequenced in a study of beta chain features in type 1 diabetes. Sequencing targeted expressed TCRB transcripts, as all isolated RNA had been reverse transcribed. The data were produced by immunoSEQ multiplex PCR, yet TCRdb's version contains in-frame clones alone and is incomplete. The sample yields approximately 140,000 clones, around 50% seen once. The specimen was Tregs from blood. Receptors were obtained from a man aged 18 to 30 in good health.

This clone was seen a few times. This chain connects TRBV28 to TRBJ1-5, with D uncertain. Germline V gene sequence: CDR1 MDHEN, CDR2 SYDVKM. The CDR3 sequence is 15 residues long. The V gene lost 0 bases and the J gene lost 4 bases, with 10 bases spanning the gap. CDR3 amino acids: CASSLWVRKNQPQHF. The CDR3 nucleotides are TGTGCCAGCAGTTTATGGGTCAGGAAGAATCAGCCCCAGCATTTT.

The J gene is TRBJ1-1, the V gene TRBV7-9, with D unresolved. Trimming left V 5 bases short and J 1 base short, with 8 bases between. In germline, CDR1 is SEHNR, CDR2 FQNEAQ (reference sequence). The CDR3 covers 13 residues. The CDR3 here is CASSRPGNTEAFF. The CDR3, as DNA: TGTGCCAGCAGCCGCCCCGGGAACACTGAAGCTTTCTTT.

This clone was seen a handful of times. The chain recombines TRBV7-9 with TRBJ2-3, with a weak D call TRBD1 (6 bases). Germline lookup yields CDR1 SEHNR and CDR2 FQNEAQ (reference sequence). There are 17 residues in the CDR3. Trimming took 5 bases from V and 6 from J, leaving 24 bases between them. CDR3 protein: CASSKYLWGPLFDTQYF. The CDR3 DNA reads TGTGCCAGCAGCAAATACCTCTGGGGGCCTTTGTTTGATACGCAGTATTTT.

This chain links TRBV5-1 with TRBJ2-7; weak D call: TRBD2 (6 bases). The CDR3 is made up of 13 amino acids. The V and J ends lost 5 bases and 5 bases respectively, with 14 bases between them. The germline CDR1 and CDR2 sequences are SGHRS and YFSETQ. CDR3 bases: TGCGCCAGCAGTCGGGCGGGGACCGACGAGCAGTACTTC. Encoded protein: CASSRAGTDEQYF.

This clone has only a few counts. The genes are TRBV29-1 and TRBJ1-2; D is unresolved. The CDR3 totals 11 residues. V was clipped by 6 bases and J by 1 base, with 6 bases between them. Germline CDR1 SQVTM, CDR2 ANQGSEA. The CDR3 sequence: CSVGDNYGYTF. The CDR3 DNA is TGCAGCGTCGGAGATAACTATGGCTACACCTTC. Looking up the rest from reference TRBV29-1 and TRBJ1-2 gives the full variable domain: SAVISQKPSRDICQRGTSLTIQCQVDSQVTMMFWYRQQPGQSLTLIATANQGSEATYESGFVIDKFPISRPNLTFSTLTVSNMSPEDSSIYLCSVGDNYGYTFGSGTRLTVV.

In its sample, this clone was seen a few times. CDR3 DNA: TGTGCCAGCCACAGGGTGAAAAACACAGATACGCAGTATTTT. This encodes CASHRVKNTDTQYF. The V call is TRBV2, the J call TRBJ2-3, with D possibly being TRBD1 (6 bases). This CDR3 comprises 14 residues. CDR1 SNHLY and CDR2 FYNNEI come from the germline V gene. V was shortened by 8 bases and J by 2 bases, with 14 bases between the two germline ends.

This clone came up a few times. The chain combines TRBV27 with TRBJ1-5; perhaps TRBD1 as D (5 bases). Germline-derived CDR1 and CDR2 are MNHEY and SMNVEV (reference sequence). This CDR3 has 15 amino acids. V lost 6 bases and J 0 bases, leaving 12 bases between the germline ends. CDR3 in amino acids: CASRPRQNSNQPQHF. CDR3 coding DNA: TGTGCCAGCAGACCAAGACAGAATAGCAATCAGCCCCAGCATTTT.

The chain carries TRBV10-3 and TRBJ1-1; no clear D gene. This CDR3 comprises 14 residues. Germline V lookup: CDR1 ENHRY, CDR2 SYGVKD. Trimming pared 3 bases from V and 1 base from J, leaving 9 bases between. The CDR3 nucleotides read TGTGCCATCAGTGACCCCGGGAGGAACACTGAAGCTTTCTTT. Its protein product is CAISDPGRNTEAFF.

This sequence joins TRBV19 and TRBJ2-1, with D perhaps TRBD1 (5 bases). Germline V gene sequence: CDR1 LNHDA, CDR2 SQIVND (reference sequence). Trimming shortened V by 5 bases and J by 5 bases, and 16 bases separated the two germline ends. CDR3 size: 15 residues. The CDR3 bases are TGTGCCAGTAGTCGGTGGGGCGTATTGAACAATGAGCAGTTCTTC. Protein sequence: CASSRWGVLNNEQFF.

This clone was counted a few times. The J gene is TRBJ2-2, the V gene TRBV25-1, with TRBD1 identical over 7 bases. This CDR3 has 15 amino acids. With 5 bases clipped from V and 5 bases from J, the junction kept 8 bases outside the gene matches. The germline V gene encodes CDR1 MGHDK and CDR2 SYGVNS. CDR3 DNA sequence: TGTGCCAGCAGTATTATGAGGGGGCTGACCGGGGAGCTGTTTTTT. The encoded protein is CASSIMRGLTGELFF. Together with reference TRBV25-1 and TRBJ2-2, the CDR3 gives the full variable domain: EADIYQTPRYLVIGTGKKITLECSQTMGHDKMYWYQQDPGMELHLIHYSYGVNSTEKGDLSSESTVSRIRTEHFPLTLESARPSHTSQYLCASSIMRGLTGELFFGEGSRLTVL.

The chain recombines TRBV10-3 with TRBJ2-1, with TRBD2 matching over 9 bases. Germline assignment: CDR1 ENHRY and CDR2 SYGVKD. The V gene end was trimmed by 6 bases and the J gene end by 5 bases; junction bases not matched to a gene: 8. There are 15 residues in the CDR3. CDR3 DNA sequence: TGTGCCATCAGGACTACTAGCGGGCCTAACAATGAGCAGTTCTTC. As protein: CAIRTTSGPNNEQFF.

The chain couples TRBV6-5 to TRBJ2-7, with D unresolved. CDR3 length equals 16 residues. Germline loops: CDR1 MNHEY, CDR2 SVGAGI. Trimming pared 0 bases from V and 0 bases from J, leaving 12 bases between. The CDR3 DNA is TGTGCCAGCAGTTACTCGATCTTCCTTAGCTCCTACGAGCAGTACTTC. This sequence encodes CASSYSIFLSSYEQYF.

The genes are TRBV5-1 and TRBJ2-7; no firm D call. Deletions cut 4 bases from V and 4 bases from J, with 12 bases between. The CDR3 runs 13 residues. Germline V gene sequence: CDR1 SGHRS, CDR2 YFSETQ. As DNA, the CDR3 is TGCGCCAGCAGCCCACCCAGTCCTTACGAGCAGTACTTC. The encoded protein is CASSPPSPYEQYF.

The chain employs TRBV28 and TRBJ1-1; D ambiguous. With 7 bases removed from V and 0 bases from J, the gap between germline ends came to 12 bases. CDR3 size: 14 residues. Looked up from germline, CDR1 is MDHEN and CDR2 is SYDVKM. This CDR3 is CASTVPSLNTEAFF. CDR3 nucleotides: TGTGCCAGCACCGTTCCGAGCCTGAACACTGAAGCTTTCTTT. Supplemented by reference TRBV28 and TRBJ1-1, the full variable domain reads DVKVTQSSRYLVKRTGEKVFLECVQDMDHENMFWYRQDPGLGLRLIYFSYDVKMKEKGDIPEGYSVSREKKERFSLILESASTNQTSMYLCASTVPSLNTEAFFGQGTRLTVV.

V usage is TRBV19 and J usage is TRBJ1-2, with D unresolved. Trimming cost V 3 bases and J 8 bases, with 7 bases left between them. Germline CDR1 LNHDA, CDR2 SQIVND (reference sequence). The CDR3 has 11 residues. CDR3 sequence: CASSIGIGYTF. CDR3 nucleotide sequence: TGTGCCAGTAGTATCGGGATCGGCTACACCTTC.

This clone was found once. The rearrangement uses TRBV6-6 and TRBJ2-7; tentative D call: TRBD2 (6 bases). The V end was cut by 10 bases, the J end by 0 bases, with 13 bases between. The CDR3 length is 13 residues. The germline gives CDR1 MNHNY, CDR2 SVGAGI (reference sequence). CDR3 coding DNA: TGTGCCACCCACGGGAGAAGCTCCTACGAGCAGTACTTC. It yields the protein CATHGRSSYEQYF.

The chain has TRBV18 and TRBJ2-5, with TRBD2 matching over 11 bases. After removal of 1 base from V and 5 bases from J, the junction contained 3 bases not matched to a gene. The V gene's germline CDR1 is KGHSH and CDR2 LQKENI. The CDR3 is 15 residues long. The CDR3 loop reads CASSPLTSGSETQYF. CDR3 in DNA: TGTGCCAGCTCACCACTAACTAGCGGGAGCGAGACCCAGTACTTC.

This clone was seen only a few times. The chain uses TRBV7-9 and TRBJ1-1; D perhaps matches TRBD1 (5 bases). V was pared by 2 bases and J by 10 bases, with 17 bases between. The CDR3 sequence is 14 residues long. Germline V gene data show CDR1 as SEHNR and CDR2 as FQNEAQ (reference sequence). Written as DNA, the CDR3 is TGTGCCAGCAGCTTATCCGTAGTGGGGCCGCCAGCTTTCTTT. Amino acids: CASSLSVVGPPAFF.

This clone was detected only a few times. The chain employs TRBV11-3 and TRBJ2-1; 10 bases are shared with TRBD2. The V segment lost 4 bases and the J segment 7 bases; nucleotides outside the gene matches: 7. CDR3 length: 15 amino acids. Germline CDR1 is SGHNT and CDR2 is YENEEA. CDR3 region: CASSSSGRVGNEQFF. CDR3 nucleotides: TGTGCCAGCAGCTCAAGCGGGAGGGTAGGGAATGAGCAGTTCTTC.

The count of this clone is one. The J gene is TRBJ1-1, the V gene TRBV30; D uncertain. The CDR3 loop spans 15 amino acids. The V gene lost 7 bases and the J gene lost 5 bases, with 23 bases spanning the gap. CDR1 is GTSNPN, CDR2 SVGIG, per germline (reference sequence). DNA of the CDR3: TGTGCCTCGGGTGGAGCGGGATCGAGCATTACTGAAGCTTTCTTT. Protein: CASGGAGSSITEAFF.

The CDR3 nucleotides are TGTGCCAGCAGCCAAGCGGGGACACTCTTGAGATACGAGCAGTACTTC. It yields the protein CASSQAGTLLRYEQYF. The chain uses TRBV4-2 and TRBJ2-7; D possibly corresponds to TRBD1 (6 bases). The V and J ends lost 1 base and 4 bases respectively, with 17 bases between them. Germline CDR1 reads LGHNA; CDR2 reads YNFKEQ. CDR3 size: 16 residues.

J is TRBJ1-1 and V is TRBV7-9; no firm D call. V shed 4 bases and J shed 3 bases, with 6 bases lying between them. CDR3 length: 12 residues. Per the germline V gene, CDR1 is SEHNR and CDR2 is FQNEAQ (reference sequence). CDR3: CASSSAYTEAFF. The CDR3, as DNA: TGTGCCAGCAGCTCTGCGTACACTGAAGCTTTCTTT.

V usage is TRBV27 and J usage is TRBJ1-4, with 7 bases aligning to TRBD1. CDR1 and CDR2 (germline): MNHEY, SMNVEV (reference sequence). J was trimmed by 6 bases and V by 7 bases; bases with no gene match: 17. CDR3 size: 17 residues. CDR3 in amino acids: CASTTPWDSLFDEKLFF. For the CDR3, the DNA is TGTGCCAGCACCACACCCTGGGACAGCCTTTTTGATGAAAAACTGTTTTTT.

The chain's CDR3 is CASSYILSYEQYF. The CDR3 DNA is TGTGCCAGCAGTTATATTCTCTCCTACGAGCAGTACTTC. The rearrangement uses TRBV6-6 and TRBJ2-7, with D unclear. The V end was cut by 3 bases, the J end by 0 bases, with 6 bases between. This CDR3 is 13 amino acids long. Germline V lookup: CDR1 MNHNY, CDR2 SVGAGI (reference sequence).

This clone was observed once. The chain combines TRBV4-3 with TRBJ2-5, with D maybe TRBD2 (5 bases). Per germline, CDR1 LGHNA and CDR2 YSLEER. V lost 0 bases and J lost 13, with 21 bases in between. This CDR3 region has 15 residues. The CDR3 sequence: CASSQDPAARARTYF. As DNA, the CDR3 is TGCGCCAGCAGCCAAGATCCAGCGGCACGAGCAAGGACGTACTTC.

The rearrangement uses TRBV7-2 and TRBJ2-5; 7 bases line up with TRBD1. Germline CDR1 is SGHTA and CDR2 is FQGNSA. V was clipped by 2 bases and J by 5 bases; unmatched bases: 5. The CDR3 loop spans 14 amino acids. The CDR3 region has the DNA TGTGCCAGCAGCTTACAGACAGGGCAGGAGACCCAGTACTTC. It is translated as CASSLQTGQETQYF.

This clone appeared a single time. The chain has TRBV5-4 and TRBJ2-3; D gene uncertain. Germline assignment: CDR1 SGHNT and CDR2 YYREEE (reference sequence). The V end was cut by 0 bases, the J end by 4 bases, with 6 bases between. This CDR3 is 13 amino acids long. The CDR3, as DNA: TGTGCCAGCAGCTTGGACAGCTCAGATACGCAGTATTTT. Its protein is CASSLDSSDTQYF.

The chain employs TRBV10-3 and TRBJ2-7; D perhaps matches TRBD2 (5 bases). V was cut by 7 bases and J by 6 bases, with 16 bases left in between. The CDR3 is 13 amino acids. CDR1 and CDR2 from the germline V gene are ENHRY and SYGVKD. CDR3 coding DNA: TGTGCCATCAAGGGAGAGTTGAACTCCGAGCAGTACTTC. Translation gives CAIKGELNSEQYF.

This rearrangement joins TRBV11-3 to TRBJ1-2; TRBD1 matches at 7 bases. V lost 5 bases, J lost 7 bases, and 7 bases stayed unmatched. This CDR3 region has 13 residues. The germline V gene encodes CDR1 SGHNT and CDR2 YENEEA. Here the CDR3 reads CASSEGQFGGYTF. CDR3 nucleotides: TGTGCCAGCAGCGAGGGACAGTTTGGTGGCTACACCTTC.

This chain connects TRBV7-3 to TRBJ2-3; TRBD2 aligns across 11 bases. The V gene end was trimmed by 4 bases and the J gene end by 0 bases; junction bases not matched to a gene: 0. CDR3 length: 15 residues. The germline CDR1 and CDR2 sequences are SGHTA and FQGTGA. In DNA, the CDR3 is TGTGCCAGCAGCTCTAGCGGGGGGAGCACAGATACGCAGTATTTT. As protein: CASSSSGGSTDTQYF.

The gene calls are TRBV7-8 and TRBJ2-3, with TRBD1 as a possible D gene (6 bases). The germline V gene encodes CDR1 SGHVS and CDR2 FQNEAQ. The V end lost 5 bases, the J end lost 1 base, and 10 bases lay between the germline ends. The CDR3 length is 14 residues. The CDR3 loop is CASSGRQGTDTQYF. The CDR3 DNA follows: TGTGCCAGCAGCGGGCGACAGGGCACAGATACGCAGTATTTT.

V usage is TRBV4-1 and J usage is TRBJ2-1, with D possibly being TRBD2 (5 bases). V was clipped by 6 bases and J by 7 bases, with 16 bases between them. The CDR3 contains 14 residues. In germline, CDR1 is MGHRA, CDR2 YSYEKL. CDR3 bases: TGCGCCAGCAGGTCTACTAGTCTGCTGAATGAGCAGTTCTTC. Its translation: CASRSTSLLNEQFF.